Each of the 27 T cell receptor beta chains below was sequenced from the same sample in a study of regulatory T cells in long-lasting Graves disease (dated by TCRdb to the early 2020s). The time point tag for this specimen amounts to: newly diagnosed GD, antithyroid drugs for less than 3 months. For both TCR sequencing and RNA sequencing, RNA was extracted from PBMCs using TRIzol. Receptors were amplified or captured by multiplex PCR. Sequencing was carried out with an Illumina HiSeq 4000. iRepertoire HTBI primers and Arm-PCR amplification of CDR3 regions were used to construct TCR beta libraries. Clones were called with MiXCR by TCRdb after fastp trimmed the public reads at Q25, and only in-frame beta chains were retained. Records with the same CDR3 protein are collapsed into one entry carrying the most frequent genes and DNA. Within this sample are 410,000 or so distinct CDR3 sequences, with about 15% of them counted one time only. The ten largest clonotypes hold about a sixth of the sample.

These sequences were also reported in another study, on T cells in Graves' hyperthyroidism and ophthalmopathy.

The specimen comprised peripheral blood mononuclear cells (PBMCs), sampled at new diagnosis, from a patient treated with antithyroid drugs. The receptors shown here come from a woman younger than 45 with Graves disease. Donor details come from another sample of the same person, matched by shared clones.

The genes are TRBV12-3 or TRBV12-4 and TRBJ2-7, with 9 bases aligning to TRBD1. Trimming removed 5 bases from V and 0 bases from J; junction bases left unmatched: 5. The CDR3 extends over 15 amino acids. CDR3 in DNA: TGTGCCAGCAGTACCACAGGGGGCGGCTCCTACGAGCAGTACTTC. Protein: CASSTTGGGSYEQYF.

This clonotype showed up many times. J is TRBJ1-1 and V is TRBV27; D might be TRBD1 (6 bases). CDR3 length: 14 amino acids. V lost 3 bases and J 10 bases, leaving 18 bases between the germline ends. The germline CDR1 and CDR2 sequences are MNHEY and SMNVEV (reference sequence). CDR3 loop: CASSFRQRGARAFF. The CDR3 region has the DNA TGTGCCAGCAGTTTTAGGCAGCGGGGGGCAAGAGCTTTCTTT.

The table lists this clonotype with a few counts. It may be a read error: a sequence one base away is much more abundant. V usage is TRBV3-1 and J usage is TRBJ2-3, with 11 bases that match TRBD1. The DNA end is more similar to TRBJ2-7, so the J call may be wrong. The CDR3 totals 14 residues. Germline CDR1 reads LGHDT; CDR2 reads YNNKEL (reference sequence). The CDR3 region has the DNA TGTGCCAGCAGGGACAGGGGGCGCTCCAATGAGCAGTACTTC. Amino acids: CASRDRGRSNEQYF.

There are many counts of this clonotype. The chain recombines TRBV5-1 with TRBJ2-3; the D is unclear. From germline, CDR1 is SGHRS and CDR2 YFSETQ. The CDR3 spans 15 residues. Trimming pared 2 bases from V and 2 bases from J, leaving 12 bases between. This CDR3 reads CASSFSRRDTDTQYF. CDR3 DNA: TGCGCCAGCAGCTTTTCCCGACGCGACACAGATACGCAGTATTTT.

CDR3: CASSRGGRDNYGYTF. In DNA, the CDR3 is TGCGCCAGCAGCCGAGGGGGCCGCGATAACTATGGCTACACCTTC. The rearrangement joins TRBV4-1 to TRBJ1-2; 7 nucleotides line up with TRBD1. The CDR3 spans 15 residues. Germline CDR1 is MGHRA and CDR2 is YSYEKL. V lost 4 bases and J lost 1; bases outside the gene matches: 6.

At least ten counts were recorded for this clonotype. CDR3 DNA: TGTGCCAGCAGTTTTATACAAGTCCGTGTTGGCAGTTCACCCCTCCACTTT. It encodes CASSFIQVRVGSSPLHF. The rearrangement uses TRBV27 and TRBJ1-6; D not resolved. Germline CDR1 reads MNHEY; CDR2 reads SMNVEV (reference sequence). This CDR3 is built from 17 residues. V lost 3 bases and J lost 9, with 21 bases in between.

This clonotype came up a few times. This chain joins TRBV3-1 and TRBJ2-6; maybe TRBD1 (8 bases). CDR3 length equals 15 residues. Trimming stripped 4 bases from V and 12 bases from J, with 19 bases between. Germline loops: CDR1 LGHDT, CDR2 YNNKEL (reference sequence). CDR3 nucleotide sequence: TGTGCCAGCAGCCTTGGACAGGGAGGGGTCTCCGTCCTGACTTTC. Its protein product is CASSLGQGGVSVLTF. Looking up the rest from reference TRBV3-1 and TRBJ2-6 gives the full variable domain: DTAVSQTPKYLVTQMGNDKSIKCEQNLGHDTMYWYKQDSKKFLKIMFSYNNKELIINETVPNRFSPKSPDKAHLNLHINSLELGDSAVYFCASSLGQGGVSVLTFGAGSRLTVL.

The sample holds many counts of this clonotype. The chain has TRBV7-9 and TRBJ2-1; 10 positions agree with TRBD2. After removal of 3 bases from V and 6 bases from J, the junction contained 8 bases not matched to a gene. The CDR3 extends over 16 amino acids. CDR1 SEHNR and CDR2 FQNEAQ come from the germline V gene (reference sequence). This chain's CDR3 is CASSFDGLAESNEQFF. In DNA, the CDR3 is TGTGCCAGCAGCTTCGATGGACTAGCGGAAAGCAATGAGCAGTTCTTC.

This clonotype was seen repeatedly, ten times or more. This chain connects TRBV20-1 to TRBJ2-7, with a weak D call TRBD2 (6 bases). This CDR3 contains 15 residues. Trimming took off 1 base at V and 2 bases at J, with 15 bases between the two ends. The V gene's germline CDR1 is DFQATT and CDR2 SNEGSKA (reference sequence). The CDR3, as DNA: TGCAGTGCTAGAGCTCATAGCGGAGGGGCCTACGAGCAGTACTTC. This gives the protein CSARAHSGGAYEQYF.

The CDR3 here is CASSLSETGISPLHF. In nucleotides, the CDR3 is TGTGCCAGCAGTTTATCCGAGACAGGGATTTCACCCCTCCACTTT. The J gene is TRBJ1-6, the V gene TRBV12-3 or TRBV12-4, with 7 bases identical to TRBD1. Trimming cost V 2 bases and J 9 bases; bases outside gene matches: 7. This CDR3 spans 15 amino acids.

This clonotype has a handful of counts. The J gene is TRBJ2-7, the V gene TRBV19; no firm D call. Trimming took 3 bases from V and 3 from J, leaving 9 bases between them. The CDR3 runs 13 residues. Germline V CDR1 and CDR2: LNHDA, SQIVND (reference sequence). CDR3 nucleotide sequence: TGTGCCAGTAGTATCCTAAAGGGCTACGAGCAGTACTTC. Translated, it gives CASSILKGYEQYF.

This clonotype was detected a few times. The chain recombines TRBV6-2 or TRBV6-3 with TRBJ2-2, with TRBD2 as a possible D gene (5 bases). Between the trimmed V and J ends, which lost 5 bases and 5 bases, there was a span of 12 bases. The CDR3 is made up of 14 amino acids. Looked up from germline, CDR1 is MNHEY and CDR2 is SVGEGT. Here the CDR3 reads CASSELPGTGELFF. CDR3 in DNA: TGTGCCAGCAGTGAACTACCGGGGACCGGGGAGCTGTTTTTT.

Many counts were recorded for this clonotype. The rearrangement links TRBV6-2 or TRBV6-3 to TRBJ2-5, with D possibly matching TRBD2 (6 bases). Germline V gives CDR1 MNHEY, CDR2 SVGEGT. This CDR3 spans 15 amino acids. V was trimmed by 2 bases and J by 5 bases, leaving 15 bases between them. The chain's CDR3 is CASSYMATSVETQYF. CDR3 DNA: TGTGCCAGCAGTTACATGGCGACTAGTGTCGAGACCCAGTACTTC.

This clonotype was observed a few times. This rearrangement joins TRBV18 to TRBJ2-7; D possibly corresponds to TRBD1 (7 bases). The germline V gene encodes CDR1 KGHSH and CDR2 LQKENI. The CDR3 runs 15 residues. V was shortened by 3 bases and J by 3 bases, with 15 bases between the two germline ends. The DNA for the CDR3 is TGTGCCAGCTCACCTGGGGCAGGGGGACTCTACGAGCAGTACTTC. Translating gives CASSPGAGGLYEQYF.

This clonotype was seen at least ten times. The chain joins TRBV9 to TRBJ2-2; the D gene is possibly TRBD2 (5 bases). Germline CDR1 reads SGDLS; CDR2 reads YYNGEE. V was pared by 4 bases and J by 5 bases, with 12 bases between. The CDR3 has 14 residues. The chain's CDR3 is CASSPSRLTGELFF. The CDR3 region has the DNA TGTGCCAGCAGCCCTAGCAGACTTACCGGGGAGCTGTTTTTT.

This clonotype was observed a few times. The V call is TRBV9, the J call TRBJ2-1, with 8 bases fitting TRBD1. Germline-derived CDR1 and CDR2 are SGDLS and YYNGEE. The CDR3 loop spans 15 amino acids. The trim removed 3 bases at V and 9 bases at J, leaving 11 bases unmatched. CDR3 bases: TGTGCCAGCAGCGAGGGCCAGGGGGCGACGGTTGAGCAGTTCTTC. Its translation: CASSEGQGATVEQFF.

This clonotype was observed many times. CDR3 nucleotide sequence: TGTGCCAGCGGCCGGACAGTGAACTATGGCTACACCTTC. The encoded protein is CASGRTVNYGYTF. The rearrangement joins TRBV7-2 to TRBJ1-2, with D tentatively TRBD1 (6 bases). Per germline, CDR1 SGHTA and CDR2 FQGNSA. The CDR3 runs to 13 residues. Between the trimmed V and J ends, which lost 8 bases and 2 bases, there was a span of 12 bases.

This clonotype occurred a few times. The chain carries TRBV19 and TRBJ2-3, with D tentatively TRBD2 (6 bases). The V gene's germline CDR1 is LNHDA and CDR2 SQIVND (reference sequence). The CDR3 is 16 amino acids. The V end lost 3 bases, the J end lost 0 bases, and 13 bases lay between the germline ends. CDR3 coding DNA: TGTGCCAGTAGTATGAGGGGCGGGACGAGCACAGATACGCAGTATTTT. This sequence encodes CASSMRGGTSTDTQYF.

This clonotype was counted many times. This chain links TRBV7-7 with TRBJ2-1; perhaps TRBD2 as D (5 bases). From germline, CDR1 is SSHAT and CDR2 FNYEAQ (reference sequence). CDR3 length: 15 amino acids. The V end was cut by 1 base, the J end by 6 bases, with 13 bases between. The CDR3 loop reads CASSLGWEISNEQFF. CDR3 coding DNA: TGTGCCAGCAGCTTAGGGTGGGAGATAAGCAATGAGCAGTTCTTC.

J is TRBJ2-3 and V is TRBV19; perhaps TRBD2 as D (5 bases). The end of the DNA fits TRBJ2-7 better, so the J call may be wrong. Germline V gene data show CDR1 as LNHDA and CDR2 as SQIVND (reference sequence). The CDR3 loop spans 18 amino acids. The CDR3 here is CASSIAGTPAFRSYEQYF. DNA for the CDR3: TGTGCCAGTAGTATCGCGGGTACACCGGCTTTTCGCTCCTACGAGCAGTACTTC.

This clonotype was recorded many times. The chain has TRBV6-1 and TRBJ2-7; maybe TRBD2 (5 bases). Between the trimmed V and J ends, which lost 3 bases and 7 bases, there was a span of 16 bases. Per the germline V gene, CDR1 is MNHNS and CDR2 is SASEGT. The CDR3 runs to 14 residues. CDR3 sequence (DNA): TGTGCCAGCAGTGAGGTCGGCGGGTTCGGTGAGCAGTACTTC. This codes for CASSEVGGFGEQYF.

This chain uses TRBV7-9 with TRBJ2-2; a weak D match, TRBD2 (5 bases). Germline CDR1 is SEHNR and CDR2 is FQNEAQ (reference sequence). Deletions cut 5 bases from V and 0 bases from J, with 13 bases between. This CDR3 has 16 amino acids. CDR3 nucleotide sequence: TGTGCCAGCAGCCGAGGGCGGCTCGCGAACACCGGGGAGCTGTTTTTT. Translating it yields CASSRGRLANTGELFF.

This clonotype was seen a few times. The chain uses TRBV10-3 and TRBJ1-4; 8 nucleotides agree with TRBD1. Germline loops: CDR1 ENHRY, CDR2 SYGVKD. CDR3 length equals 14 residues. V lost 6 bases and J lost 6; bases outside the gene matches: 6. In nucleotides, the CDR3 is TGTGCCATCAGCCGGACAGGGAGGGATGAAAAACTGTTTTTT. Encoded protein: CAISRTGRDEKLFF.

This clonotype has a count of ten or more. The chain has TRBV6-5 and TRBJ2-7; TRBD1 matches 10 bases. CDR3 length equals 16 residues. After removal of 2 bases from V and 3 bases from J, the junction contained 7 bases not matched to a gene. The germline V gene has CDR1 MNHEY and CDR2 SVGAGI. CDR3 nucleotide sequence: TGTGCCAGCAGTTACCCCCGACAGGGGGCGGGCTACGAGCAGTACTTC. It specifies CASSYPRQGAGYEQYF.

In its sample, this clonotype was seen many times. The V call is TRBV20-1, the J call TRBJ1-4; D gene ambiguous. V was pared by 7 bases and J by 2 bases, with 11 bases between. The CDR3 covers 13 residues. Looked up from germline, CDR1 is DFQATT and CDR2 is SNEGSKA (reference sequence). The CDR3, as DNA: TGCAGTGGCAGCCGGGTTACTAATGAAAAACTGTTTTTT. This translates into CSGSRVTNEKLFF.

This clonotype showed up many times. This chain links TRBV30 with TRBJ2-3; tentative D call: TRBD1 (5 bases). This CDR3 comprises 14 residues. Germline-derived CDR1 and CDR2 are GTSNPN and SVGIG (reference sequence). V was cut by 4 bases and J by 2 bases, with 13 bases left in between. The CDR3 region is CAWTPAGNTDTQYF. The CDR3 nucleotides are TGTGCCTGGACCCCCGCAGGGAACACAGATACGCAGTATTTT.

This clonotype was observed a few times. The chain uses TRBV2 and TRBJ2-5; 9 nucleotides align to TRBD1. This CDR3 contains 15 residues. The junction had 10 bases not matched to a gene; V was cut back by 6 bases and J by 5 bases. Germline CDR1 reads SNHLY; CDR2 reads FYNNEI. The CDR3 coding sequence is TGTGCCAGCAGGGAACAGGGGGCTAAATTGGAGACCCAGTACTTC. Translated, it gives CASREQGAKLETQYF.